This T cell receptor beta chain is drawn from a study of blood T cell repertoires in COVID-19. Study in general: Acute and convalescent COVID-19 samples came from the United States, Italy and Spain. PBMCs, B-cell-depleted T cells, or T cells provided the cDNA or gDNA that made up the material.

The length of the CDR3 is 17 residues. The V gene end was trimmed by 5 bases and the J gene end by 0 bases; junction bases not matched to a gene: 4. Germline V CDR1 and CDR2: SGHTA, FQGTGA. While infection was still active, Seattle patients were enrolled and then followed longitudinally. Source study methods: Researchers report that nucleated cell counts were estimated from reference gene primer amplification. Profiled with immunoSEQ multiplex PCR; TCRdb holds only in-frame clones, not every one. The V and J calls and clone size are taken from that table; D and trimming were inferred from the DNA. Of some 200,000 clones in the sample, approximately 80% are singletons; the top ten hold about 10%.

The specimen was peripheral blood. The V call is TRBV7-3, the J call TRBJ2-1, with 13 bases lining up with TRBD2. The clonotype originates from a woman of 80 years or more with COVID-19, enrolled during active disease. The CDR3 sequence is CASSGTSGDSSYNEQFF. The CDR3 coding sequence is TGTGCCAGCAGCGGGACTAGCGGGGATAGCTCCTACAATGAGCAGTTCTTC.